This T cell receptor beta chain stems from a study of cytomegalovirus exposure and HLA in healthy donors. This CDR3 has 14 residues. V was trimmed by 1 base and J by 4 bases, leaving 11 bases between them. CDR1 is MGHRA and CDR2 is YSYEKL in the germline V gene. With 60 Vbeta and 13 Jbeta primers, the PCR was carried out. Sequencing was performed with immunoSEQ multiplex PCR; in TCRdb, only in-frame clones are kept and a portion is missing. The data show around 160,000 clones, with approximately 67% seen just once and around 4% held by the top ten. The chain uses TRBV4-1 and TRBJ2-7; D gene unclear. The receptor comes from a woman in her late teens or twenties in good health and CMV-seropositive. The sequencing sample was made of PBMCs. This chain's CDR3 is CASSQVRQEYEQYF. For the CDR3, the DNA is TGCGCCAGCAGCCAAGTACGGCAGGAATACGAGCAGTACTTC.